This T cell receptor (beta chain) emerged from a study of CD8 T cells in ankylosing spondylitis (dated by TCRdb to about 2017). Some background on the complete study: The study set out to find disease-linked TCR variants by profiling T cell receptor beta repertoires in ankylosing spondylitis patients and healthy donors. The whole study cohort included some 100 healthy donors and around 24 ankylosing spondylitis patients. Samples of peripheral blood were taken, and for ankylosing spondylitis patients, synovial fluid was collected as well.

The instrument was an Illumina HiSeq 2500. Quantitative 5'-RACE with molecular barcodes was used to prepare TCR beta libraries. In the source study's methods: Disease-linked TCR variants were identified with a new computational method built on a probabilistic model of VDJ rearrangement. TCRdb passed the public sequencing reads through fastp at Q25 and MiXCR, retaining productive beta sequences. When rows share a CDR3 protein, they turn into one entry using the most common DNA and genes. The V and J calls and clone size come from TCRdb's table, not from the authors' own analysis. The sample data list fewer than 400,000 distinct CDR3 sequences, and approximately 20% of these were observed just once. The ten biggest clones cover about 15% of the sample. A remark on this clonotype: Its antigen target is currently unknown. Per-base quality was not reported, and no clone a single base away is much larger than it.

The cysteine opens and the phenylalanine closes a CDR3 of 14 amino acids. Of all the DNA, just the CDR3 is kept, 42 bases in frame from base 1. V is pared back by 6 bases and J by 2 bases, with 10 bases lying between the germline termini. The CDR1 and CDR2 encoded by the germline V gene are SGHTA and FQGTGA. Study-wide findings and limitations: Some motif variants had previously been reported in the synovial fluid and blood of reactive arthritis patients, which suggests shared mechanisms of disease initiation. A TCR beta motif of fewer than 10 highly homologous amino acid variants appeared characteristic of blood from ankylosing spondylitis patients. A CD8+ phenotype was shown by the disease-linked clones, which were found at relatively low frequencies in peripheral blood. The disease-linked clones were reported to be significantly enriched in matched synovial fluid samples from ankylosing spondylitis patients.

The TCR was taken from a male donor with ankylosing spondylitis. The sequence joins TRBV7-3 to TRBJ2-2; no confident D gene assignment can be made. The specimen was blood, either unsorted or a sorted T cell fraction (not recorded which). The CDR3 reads CASRPGLNTGELFF. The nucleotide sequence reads TGTGCCAGCAGGCCGGGCCTAAACACCGGGGAGCTGTTTTTT.